Following are 21 T cell receptor beta chains from one sample sequenced in a study of CD8+ T cells in alopecia areata. The treatment denotes: oral pan-JAK inhibitor, 5-10 mg twice daily. RNA was isolated and reverse transcribed to cDNA, the sequencing template. Generated by immunoSEQ multiplex PCR, the TCRdb table keeps only in-frame clones and is missing some. This sample has 150,000 to 200,000 clones, with approximately 65% found just once. The source material was CD4+ T cells sorted from blood, sampled at week 4, from a patient treated with tofacitinib. The receptors stem from a human donor with alopecia areata.

This chain connects TRBV7-9 to TRBJ2-1; the match to TRBD2 covers 9 bases. The CDR3 has 16 residues. Per germline, CDR1 SEHNR and CDR2 FQNEAQ (reference sequence). J was trimmed by 8 bases and V by 4 bases; bases with no gene match: 12. CDR3 sequence (DNA): TGTGCCAGCAGCTCCCTCGTGGCGGGGGGGCAGGATGAGCAGTTCTTC. This gives the protein CASSSLVAGGQDEQFF.

This chain connects TRBV2 to TRBJ2-6; perhaps TRBD1 as D (5 bases). The germline V and J ends were trimmed by 5 bases and 0 bases, with 14 bases remaining between them. CDR3 length: 17 amino acids. Germline loops: CDR1 SNHLY, CDR2 FYNNEI. This chain's CDR3 is CASSLLDSFSGANVLTF. CDR3 sequence (DNA): TGTGCCAGCAGTCTCTTAGACAGCTTCTCTGGGGCCAACGTCCTGACTTTC.

For the CDR3, the DNA is TGCGCCAGCAGCTTGAGAGGGGTCCGACAAGAGACCCAGTACTTC. The encoded protein is CASSLRGVRQETQYF. The V gene is TRBV5-1, the J gene TRBJ2-5; D tentatively fits TRBD1 or TRBD2 (5 bases each). Germline V lookup: CDR1 SGHRS, CDR2 YFSETQ. Trimming cost V 1 base and J 2 bases, with 12 bases left between them. The CDR3 is 15 amino acids. The full variable domain, in which reference TRBV5-1 and TRBJ2-5 provide the parts outside the CDR3, is KAGVTQTPRYLIKTRGQQVTLSCSPISGHRSVSWYQQTPGQGLQFLFEYFSETQRNKGNFPGRFSGRQFSNSRSEMNVSTLELGDSALYLCASSLRGVRQETQYFGPGTRLLVL.

The chain links TRBV5-4 to TRBJ2-7, with D perhaps given as TRBD1 or TRBD2 (5 bases each). Trimming removed 4 bases at V and 2 bases at J, with 10 bases between. From germline, CDR1 is SGHNT and CDR2 YYREEE (reference sequence). The CDR3 has 13 residues. This CDR3 is CASSDGTTYEQYF. The CDR3 DNA follows: TGTGCCAGCAGCGATGGGACGACCTACGAGCAGTACTTC.

J is TRBJ2-5 and V is TRBV5-1; possible D gene TRBD1, 6 bases. Trimming stripped 6 bases from V and 6 bases from J, with 12 bases between. CDR1 is SGHRS, CDR2 YFSETQ, per germline. This CDR3 spans 12 amino acids. The DNA for the CDR3 is TGCGCCAGCAAGGGGGAGCGGAAGACCCAGTACTTC. Translating gives CASKGERKTQYF.

The V gene is TRBV2, the J gene TRBJ2-2, with TRBD2 as a possible D gene (6 bases). Germline CDR1 reads SNHLY; CDR2 reads FYNNEI. V was pared by 5 bases and J by 0 bases, with 16 bases between. This CDR3 contains 17 residues. The CDR3 sequence is CASSPLGGTANTGELFF. The CDR3 nucleotides are TGTGCCAGCAGTCCCCTTGGGGGGACCGCGAACACCGGGGAGCTGTTTTTT.

The rearrangement joins TRBV27 to TRBJ1-2; TRBD1 is a possible D gene (5 bases). Trimming took 5 bases from V and 10 from J, leaving 20 bases between them. This CDR3 has 14 residues. Germline V gene data show CDR1 as MNHEY and CDR2 as SMNVEV (reference sequence). The CDR3 nucleotides are TGTGCCAGCAGTAAAGCCCGGGGGGAATTGGACTACACCTTC. Protein: CASSKARGELDYTF.

The chain uses TRBV23-1 and TRBJ1-5, with D unresolved. TRBV23-1 belongs to the ORF category, with a function that is uncertain. The CDR3 extends over 13 amino acids. V lost 10 bases to trimming and J lost 3 bases, with 13 bases between them. The chain's CDR3 is CAIADRYNQPQHF. CDR3 DNA sequence: TGCGCCATTGCGGACCGTTACAATCAGCCCCAGCATTTT.

The rearrangement links TRBV30 to TRBJ2-1, with D uncertain. The V and J ends lost 4 bases and 7 bases respectively, with 8 bases between them. The V gene's germline CDR1 is GTSNPN and CDR2 SVGIG (reference sequence). The CDR3 has 11 residues. CDR3 region: CAWTGSNEQFF. CDR3 in DNA: TGTGCCTGGACAGGAAGTAATGAGCAGTTCTTC. The full variable domain, its missing parts supplied by reference TRBV30 and TRBJ2-1, is SQTIHQWPATLVQPVGSPLSLECTVEGTSNPNLYWYRQAAGRGLQLLFYSVGIGQISSEVPQNLSASRPQDRQFILSSKKLLLSDSGFYLCAWTGSNEQFFGPGTRLTVL.

This clone was seen only once. This chain links TRBV5-4 with TRBJ2-1, with no clear D. Germline-derived CDR1 and CDR2 are SGHNT and YYREEE (reference sequence). Trimming took 3 bases from V and 1 from J, leaving 8 bases between them. CDR3 size: 14 residues. CDR3 DNA: TGTGCCAGCAGCTCGCCCGGTTCCTACAATGAGCAGTTCTTC. Protein: CASSSPGSYNEQFF.

In its sample, this clone was seen a few times. V usage is TRBV29-1 and J usage is TRBJ1-2, with a tentative D call TRBD1 (5 bases). Trimming took 6 bases from V and 5 from J, leaving 13 bases between them. Germline V gives CDR1 SQVTM, CDR2 ANQGSEA. This CDR3 comprises 12 residues. CDR3 bases: TGCAGCGTAAACCCCCCAGGGTATGGCTACACCTTC. Protein sequence: CSVNPPGYGYTF.

A few counts support this clone. This chain joins TRBV4-3 and TRBJ2-3; the D gene is possibly TRBD1 (5 bases). The CDR3 spans 13 residues. The germline CDR1 and CDR2 sequences are LGHNA and YSLEER. The germline V and J ends were trimmed by 5 bases and 5 bases, with 11 bases remaining between them. CDR3 amino acids: CASSRQGEDTQYF. DNA for the CDR3: TGCGCCAGCAGCAGGCAGGGTGAAGATACGCAGTATTTT.

V usage is TRBV29-1 and J usage is TRBJ1-1; D is uncertain. Trimming took off 3 bases at V and 0 bases at J, with 11 bases between the two ends. Germline V gene lookup returns CDR1 SQVTM and CDR2 ANQGSEA. This CDR3 comprises 14 residues. CDR3 sequence (DNA): TGCAGCGTTGATCGGGGAGCAATGAACACTGAAGCTTTCTTT. It yields the protein CSVDRGAMNTEAFF.

The gene calls are TRBV6-5 and TRBJ2-1, with D perhaps matching TRBD1 (5 bases). This CDR3 region has 14 residues. The V and J ends lost 7 bases and 2 bases respectively, with 12 bases between them. The germline V gene encodes CDR1 MNHEY and CDR2 SVGAGI. The CDR3 DNA follows: TGTGCCAGCACTCGGGCAGGGCCCTACAATGAGCAGTTCTTC. This gives the protein CASTRAGPYNEQFF.

J is TRBJ1-1 and V is TRBV2; 8 bases agree with TRBD1. This CDR3 spans 14 amino acids. V dropped 4 bases and J dropped 4; count of bases not matched to a gene: 5. The germline gives CDR1 SNHLY, CDR2 FYNNEI. DNA for the CDR3: TGTGCCAGCAGTGCCGCTACAGGGGGCACTGAAGCTTTCTTT. It encodes CASSAATGGTEAFF.

The chain recombines TRBV10-3 with TRBJ2-7, with 7 bases fitting TRBD1. V was pared by 11 bases and J by 0 bases, with 4 bases of the junction left unmatched. From germline, CDR1 is ENHRY and CDR2 SYGVKD. This CDR3 is built from 12 residues. The CDR3 reads CAVGQDSYEQYF. CDR3 bases: TGTGCCGTTGGACAGGACTCCTACGAGCAGTACTTC.

This CDR3 is CASSQVGTTSYEQYF. CDR3 in DNA: TGCGCCAGCAGCCAAGTAGGGACTACCTCCTACGAGCAGTACTTC. The chain employs TRBV4-3 and TRBJ2-7; 7 bases fit TRBD2. The trim removed 1 base at V and 0 bases at J, leaving 3 bases unmatched. The V gene's germline CDR1 is LGHNA and CDR2 YSLEER. The CDR3 spans 15 residues.

CDR3: CASSLALGTGEETQYF. CDR3 nucleotide sequence: TGTGCCAGCAGCTTGGCTCTCGGGACAGGGGAAGAGACCCAGTACTTC. V and J are TRBV5-6 and TRBJ2-5; 10 positions agree with TRBD1. The CDR3 contains 16 residues. The V gene end was trimmed by 0 bases and the J gene end by 3 bases; junction bases not matched to a gene: 5. The germline V gene has CDR1 SGHDT and CDR2 YYEEEE.

The chain carries TRBV14 and TRBJ2-1; D is possibly TRBD2 (5 bases). The CDR3 contains 14 residues. Germline V gene sequence: CDR1 SGHDN, CDR2 FVKESK. V lost 4 bases and J 6 bases, leaving 13 bases between the germline ends. The CDR3 spells CASSPARGFNEQFF. In DNA form, the CDR3 reads TGTGCCAGCAGCCCGGCCAGAGGGTTCAATGAGCAGTTCTTC.

The chain combines TRBV30 with TRBJ2-1, with 8 positions matching TRBD2. From germline, CDR1 is GTSNPN and CDR2 SVGIG (reference sequence). The CDR3 spans 17 residues. J was trimmed by 0 bases and V by 7 bases; bases with no gene match: 14. The CDR3 is CASAGAGGSSSYNEQFF. The CDR3 coding sequence is TGTGCCTCCGCGGGGGCGGGGGGCAGTAGCTCCTACAATGAGCAGTTCTTC.

J is TRBJ2-1 and V is TRBV9, with D possibly being TRBD1 or TRBD2 (5 bases each). This CDR3 region has 14 residues. Germline V lookup: CDR1 SGDLS, CDR2 YYNGEE. The germline V and J ends were trimmed by 2 bases and 7 bases, with 13 bases remaining between them. The CDR3 sequence: CASSVGAQGNEQFF. DNA for the CDR3: TGTGCCAGCAGCGTCGGGGCCCAAGGGAATGAGCAGTTCTTC.